These T cell receptor beta chains were read from a single sample in a study of blood T cell repertoires in COVID-19. Only in-frame clones appear in the TCRdb table, and some are missing; sequencing was by immunoSEQ multiplex PCR. This table holds about 130,000 clones, approximately 82% found once. The sequenced sample consisted of peripheral blood. The source is a man in his 60s who had recovered from COVID-19. The CDR3 runs from the conserved cysteine through the conserved F or W. Each record gives: D gene, J gene, clone size, V gene, CDR3 protein, CDR3 DNA. D genes are given only for firm matches. Some rows mark clone size as missing; the rest say once, few, many or name a class of expanded clone.

NA	TRBJ1-4	NA	TRBV6-5	CASRPGTTNEKLFF	TGTGCCAGCAGACCAGGGACAACTAATGAAAAACTGTTTTTT
NA	TRBJ2-7	NA	TRBV28	CASSLFSYEQYF	TGTGCCAGCAGTTTATTCAGCTACGAGCAGTACTTC
NA	TRBJ1-1	NA	TRBV5-4	CASSLDLQREGTFF	TGTGCCAGCAGCTTGGATTTGCAGAGAGAGGGAACTTTCTTT
TRBD2	TRBJ2-2	NA	TRBV4-2	CASSQDYSAGGRTGELFF	TGTGCCAGCAGCCAAGATTATTCCGCGGGAGGTCGGACCGGGGAGCTGTTTTTT
NA	TRBJ1-2	NA	TRBV4-2	CASSQALGADYGYTF	TGTGCCAGCAGCCAAGCGCTAGGGGCGGACTATGGCTACACCTTC
TRBD2	TRBJ2-3	NA	TRBV6-2/TRBV6-3	CASSQTGGSTDTQYF	TGTGCCAGCAGTCAGACGGGGGGTAGCACAGATACGCAGTATTTT
NA	TRBJ1-1	NA	TRBV11-2	CASSLSVLSSTEAFF	TGTGCCAGCAGCTTGAGTGTTTTAAGTAGCACTGAAGCTTTCTTT
TRBD2	TRBJ2-2	once	TRBV28	CASSLTSGRGTGELFF	TGTGCCAGCAGCCTGACTAGCGGGAGGGGCACCGGGGAGCTGTTTTTT
NA	TRBJ2-5	NA	TRBV7-6	CASSLLPEGDQYF	TGTGCCAGCAGCTTACTACCGGAAGGGGACCAGTACTTC
TRBD2	TRBJ2-2	NA	TRBV6-5	CASSSLGLESGELFF	TGTGCCAGCAGTTCCCTCGGACTAGAGAGCGGGGAGCTGTTTTTT
NA	TRBJ2-3	NA	TRBV4-3	CASSQDLSNTQYF	TGCGCCAGCAGCCAAGATCTATCCAATACGCAGTATTTT
NA	TRBJ2-6	NA	TRBV9	CASSPRTGPGANVLTF	TGTGCCAGCAGCCCCCGAACAGGGCCTGGGGCCAACGTCCTGACTTTC
TRBD1	TRBJ1-5	NA	TRBV7-9	CASSPGGRDSNQPQHF	TGTGCCAGCAGCCCAGGGGGCCGTGATAGCAATCAGCCCCAGCATTTT
TRBD1	TRBJ2-6	few	TRBV24-1	CATSDIRGSGANVLTF	TGTGCCACCAGTGATATCAGGGGGTCCGGGGCCAACGTCCTGACTTTC
NA	TRBJ1-5	NA	TRBV18	CASSPATGVDQPQHF	TGTGCCAGCTCACCCGCGACAGGAGTCGATCAGCCCCAGCATTTT